The clone carrying this TCR beta chain occurred many times. These data are taken from a study of T-cell reconstitution after alpha-beta-depleted transplantation in children. The library targeted TCRbeta and was prepared with unique molecular identifiers. One entry per CDR3 protein results from TCRdb running MiXCR on the PCR reads. The top ten clones hold 7% to 9.5% of a sample with about 300,000 distinct CDR3 sequences, over 9.5% of them seen once. The TCR was taken from a boy under two years old with acute myeloid leukemia, due to receive a stem cell transplant. The sequencing here drew on PBMCs, taken before TCRalphabeta/CD19-depleted stem cell transplant.

CDR3 region: CASSQDIRQVSYEQYF. CDR3 nucleotides: TGTGCCAGCAGCCAAGATATTCGCCAGGTCAGCTACGAGCAGTACTTC. The chain links TRBV4-2 to TRBJ2-7; no firm D call. CDR3 length equals 16 residues. Germline-derived CDR1 and CDR2 are LGHNA and YNFKEQ. V gave up 0 bases and J gave up 3 bases, with 15 bases separating them.